Each of the 30 T cell receptor beta chains below was sequenced from the same sample in a study of vaccination effects on CD4 cells after COVID-19. Viral peptide pool expansion of antigen-specific CD4+ T cells preceded sequencing in the ViraFEST assay. Upon completion of about ten days in culture, CD4+ T cells were isolated. Vaccine administered to participants consisted of two doses of either BNT162b2 or mRNA-1273. Clones were read by immunoSEQ multiplex PCR, and TCRdb kept only the in-frame ones, dropping some. Of about 22,000 clones listed, roughly 72% were seen once; the top ten hold roughly a tenth. What these receptors recognize is not known. Sequenced material: CD4+ T cells from PBMCs cultured with HCoV-NL63 spike peptides, taken after COVID-19 vaccination. These receptors originate from a human donor who received a COVID-19 vaccine.

The V call is TRBV30, the J call TRBJ1-5; D ambiguous. Deletions cut 5 bases from V and 0 bases from J, with 8 bases between. CDR1 is GTSNPN and CDR2 is SVGIG in the germline V gene (reference sequence). The CDR3 runs to 13 residues. The CDR3 region is CAWGEYSNQPQHF. As DNA, the CDR3 is TGTGCCTGGGGAGAATATAGCAATCAGCCCCAGCATTTT.

The chain links TRBV27 to TRBJ2-2, with TRBD2 as a possible D gene (7 bases). V was cut by 8 bases and J by 5 bases, with 24 bases left in between. In germline, CDR1 is MNHEY, CDR2 SMNVEV (reference sequence). The CDR3 extends over 17 amino acids. In nucleotides, the CDR3 is TGTGCCAGCGCGGGCTGGGGGGGGGCTGGTTGGACCGGGGAGCTGTTTTTT. This encodes CASAGWGGAGWTGELFF.

The chain is built from TRBV29-1 and TRBJ2-2, with TRBD1 as a possible D gene (5 bases). Germline CDR1 and CDR2: SQVTM and ANQGSEA. The V and J ends lost 7 bases and 4 bases respectively, with 13 bases between them. The CDR3 spans 13 residues. CDR3 in amino acids: CSARTGSTGELFF. The CDR3 nucleotides are TGCAGCGCGAGAACAGGATCCACCGGGGAGCTGTTTTTT.

This clone was recorded a few times. The genes are TRBV6-2 or TRBV6-3 and TRBJ2-5, with D unresolved. Deletions cut 2 bases from V and 2 bases from J, with 9 bases between. In germline, CDR1 is MNHEY, CDR2 SVGEGT. This CDR3 is built from 14 residues. The CDR3 loop is CASSYEQRQETQYF. As DNA, the CDR3 is TGTGCCAGCAGTTACGAGCAGAGACAAGAGACCCAGTACTTC.

V usage is TRBV7-4 and J usage is TRBJ1-1; 7 bases agree with TRBD1. Germline CDR1 SGHVT, CDR2 SQSDAQ. This CDR3 has 15 amino acids. Trimming removed 3 bases from V and 2 bases from J; junction bases left unmatched: 6. The CDR3 loop is CASSFRGQTNTEAFF. DNA of the CDR3: TGTGCCAGCAGCTTTAGGGGACAGACAAACACTGAAGCTTTCTTT.

This clone has a handful of counts. The CDR3 protein is CASNPGTGEVSNQPQHF. The CDR3 DNA sequence: TGTGCCAGCAATCCGGGGACAGGGGAGGTAAGCAATCAGCCCCAGCATTTT. The chain links TRBV6-9 to TRBJ1-5; 10 bases match TRBD1. CDR3 length: 17 residues. The germline CDR1 and CDR2 sequences are MNHGY and SVAAGI. After removal of 7 bases from V and 1 base from J, the junction contained 10 bases not matched to a gene.

V usage is TRBV7-2 and J usage is TRBJ2-3; 9 bases fit TRBD1. J gave up 0 bases and V 3 bases, and 10 bases lay outside the gene matches. Germline-derived CDR1 and CDR2 are SGHTA and FQGNSA. The length of the CDR3 is 18 residues. Written as DNA, the CDR3 is TGTGCCAGCAGCTTGGCCGGGACAGGGTTAACTAGCACAGATACGCAGTATTTT. Amino acids: CASSLAGTGLTSTDTQYF.

The V call is TRBV29-1, the J call TRBJ2-5, with 13 bases aligning to TRBD2. J lost 5 bases, V lost 6 bases, and 15 bases had no gene match. The CDR3 has 17 residues. Germline V gene data show CDR1 as SQVTM and CDR2 as ANQGSEA. The CDR3 region is CSVGVLTSGRAKETQYF. In nucleotides, the CDR3 is TGCAGCGTGGGGGTCTTAACTAGCGGGAGGGCCAAGGAGACCCAGTACTTC.

V gene TRBV3-1 (or the pseudogene TRBV3-2) combines with J gene TRBJ1-3, with unresolved D. CDR3 length: 17 amino acids. Per germline, CDR1 LGHDT and CDR2 YNNKEL (reference sequence). V lost 6 bases to trimming and J lost 0 bases, with 18 bases between them. The CDR3 DNA is TGTGCCAGCAGTGGTATTGGCGGAATCCTCTCTGGAAACACCATATATTTT. Translation: CASSGIGGILSGNTIYF.

This clone was detected a few times. The chain couples TRBV2 to TRBJ2-2; no firm D call. This CDR3 contains 13 residues. Germline loops: CDR1 SNHLY, CDR2 FYNNEI. V was trimmed by 6 bases and J by 3 bases, leaving 8 bases between them. The CDR3 DNA sequence: TGTGCCAGCAGGCCGCAGGACACCGGGGAGCTGTTTTTT. It codes for CASRPQDTGELFF.

This clone was recorded a few times. V gene TRBV27 combines with J gene TRBJ2-2; no clear D. Between the trimmed V and J ends, which lost 5 bases and 3 bases, there was a span of 4 bases. This CDR3 is 12 amino acids long. Germline CDR1 and CDR2: MNHEY and SMNVEV (reference sequence). DNA for the CDR3: TGTGCCAGCAGTCCCTACACCGGGGAGCTGTTTTTT. This gives the protein CASSPYTGELFF.

The chain joins TRBV9 to TRBJ1-2; D ambiguous. V was shortened by 2 bases and J by 2 bases, with 7 bases between the two germline ends. Germline CDR1 reads SGDLS; CDR2 reads YYNGEE. The CDR3 spans 13 residues. The CDR3 region is CASSVAANYGYTF. DNA for the CDR3: TGTGCCAGCAGCGTGGCAGCGAACTATGGCTACACCTTC.

This sequence joins TRBV9 and TRBJ2-7, with 8 nucleotides matching TRBD2. Per the germline V gene, CDR1 is SGDLS and CDR2 is YYNGEE. V shed 3 bases, J shed 2 bases, and the junction held 4 bases outside the gene matches. The CDR3 sequence is 14 residues long. CDR3 sequence: CASSAGLDAYEQYF. CDR3 nucleotides: TGTGCCAGCAGCGCGGGACTAGATGCCTACGAGCAGTACTTC.

There are a few counts of this clone. CDR3 DNA sequence: TGCGCCAGCAGCCAAGCGCCAGGGGAAAGCAATCAGCCCCAGCATTTT. Encoded protein: CASSQAPGESNQPQHF. This chain connects TRBV4-1 to TRBJ1-5; D is possibly TRBD1 (6 bases). V was clipped by 1 base and J by 1 base, with 11 bases between them. CDR3 length equals 16 residues. Per germline, CDR1 MGHRA and CDR2 YSYEKL.

The rearrangement links TRBV6-1 to TRBJ2-7, with D tentatively TRBD1 or TRBD2 (5 bases each). CDR3 length: 12 amino acids. Per germline, CDR1 MNHNS and CDR2 SASEGT. Deletions cut 0 bases from V and 5 bases from J, with 5 bases between. CDR3 nucleotide sequence: TGTGCCAGCAGTGAAGCGGGGGACGAGCAGTACTTC. Protein: CASSEAGDEQYF.

The chain has TRBV7-9 and TRBJ2-5; D not certain. V lost 3 bases to trimming and J lost 2 bases, with 4 bases between them. This CDR3 is 12 amino acids long. CDR1 and CDR2 (germline): SEHNR, FQNEAQ (reference sequence). The CDR3, as DNA: TGTGCCAGCAGCTTCCAGCAAGAGACCCAGTACTTC. Its translation: CASSFQQETQYF. The full variable domain, with the rest looked up from reference TRBV7-9 and TRBJ2-5, is DTGVSQNPRHKITKRGQNVTFRCDPISEHNRLYWYRQTLGQGPEFLTYFQNEAQLEKSRLLSDRFSAERPKGSFSTLEIQRTEQGDSAMYLCASSFQQETQYFGPGTRLLVL.

The chain combines TRBV7-2 with TRBJ2-1, with 15 bases that match TRBD2. Germline V lookup: CDR1 SGHTA, CDR2 FQGNSA. With V trimmed by 3 bases and J by 0 bases, 6 bases remained unmatched. This CDR3 comprises 19 residues. The CDR3, as DNA: TGTGCCAGCAGCTTTGGGACTAGCGGGAGGACAGGCTCCTACAATGAGCAGTTCTTC. This encodes CASSFGTSGRTGSYNEQFF.

The chain employs TRBV5-1 and TRBJ1-1; D possibly corresponds to TRBD1 (5 bases). V was shortened by 0 bases and J by 0 bases, with 9 bases between the two germline ends. Germline assignment: CDR1 SGHRS and CDR2 YFSETQ. CDR3 size: 15 residues. CDR3 DNA sequence: TGCGCCAGCAGCTTGGAGGGGAGGGTGAACACTGAAGCTTTCTTT. This sequence encodes CASSLEGRVNTEAFF.

The V and J genes are TRBV5-4 and TRBJ2-5; the D is unclear. Trimming took 0 bases from V and 3 from J, leaving 9 bases between them. This CDR3 is built from 14 residues. Looked up from germline, CDR1 is SGHNT and CDR2 is YYREEE (reference sequence). The CDR3 sequence: CASSLVAQEETQYF. The CDR3 DNA sequence: TGTGCCAGCAGCTTGGTAGCCCAGGAAGAGACCCAGTACTTC.

This sequence joins TRBV29-1 and TRBJ1-5; no definite D call. Per the germline V gene, CDR1 is SQVTM and CDR2 is ANQGSEA. Between the trimmed V and J ends, which lost 6 bases and 3 bases, there was a span of 9 bases. This CDR3 has 12 residues. CDR3 in DNA: TGCAGCGTCGGGGAGAACAATCAGCCCCAGCATTTT. Translating gives CSVGENNQPQHF.

V and J are TRBV6-4 and TRBJ1-6; D is unclear. Trimming took 3 bases from V and 7 from J, leaving 10 bases between them. The CDR3 runs to 14 residues. Germline V gene sequence: CDR1 MRHNA, CDR2 SNTAGT. The CDR3 DNA reads TGTGCCAGCAGTGAGTTATCCGGGAATTCACCCCTCCACTTT. It specifies CASSELSGNSPLHF.

J is TRBJ1-2 and V is TRBV10-2; weak D call: TRBD1 (5 bases). This CDR3 is 13 amino acids long. Germline lookup yields CDR1 WSHSY and CDR2 SAAADI. Trimming took off 5 bases at V and 4 bases at J, with 11 bases between the two ends. This CDR3 is CASSFRETYGYTF. The CDR3 DNA follows: TGCGCCAGCAGTTTCAGGGAGACCTATGGCTACACCTTC.

This clone was counted between two and nine times. J is TRBJ1-1 and V is TRBV9; possibly TRBD1 for D (5 bases). The germline V gene encodes CDR1 SGDLS and CDR2 YYNGEE. The CDR3 contains 16 residues. The germline V and J ends were trimmed by 6 bases and 5 bases, with 23 bases remaining between them. The CDR3 reads CASTPGSGTAITEAFF. CDR3 in DNA: TGTGCCAGCACTCCGGGTTCGGGGACCGCTATAACTGAAGCTTTCTTT. Complete variable domain (other parts from reference TRBV9 and TRBJ1-1): DSGVTQTPKHLITATGQRVTLRCSPRSGDLSVYWYQQSLDQGLQFLIQYYNGEERAKGNILERFSAQQFPDLHSELNLSSLELGDSALYFCASTPGSGTAITEAFFGQGTRLTVV.

This clone was seen just once. The chain combines TRBV25-1 with TRBJ1-5; tentatively, D is TRBD1 (5 bases). The length of the CDR3 is 13 residues. Trimming removed 6 bases from V and 2 bases from J, with 8 bases in between. Germline-derived CDR1 and CDR2 are MGHDK and SYGVNS. CDR3 sequence reads: CASRPRGNQPQHF. CDR3 bases: TGTGCCAGCAGGCCCAGGGGCAATCAGCCCCAGCATTTT.

The gene calls are TRBV18 and TRBJ1-4, with 10 bases identical to TRBD1. Germline V lookup: CDR1 KGHSH, CDR2 LQKENI. The junction had 12 bases not matched to a gene; V was cut back by 0 bases and J by 8 bases. This CDR3 is built from 18 residues. The CDR3 sequence: CASSPPRGQGSIREKLFF. The CDR3 region has the DNA TGTGCCAGCTCACCACCGAGGGGACAGGGGTCCATTCGCGAAAAACTGTTTTTT.

The rearrangement joins TRBV6-6 to TRBJ2-5; 13 bases align to TRBD2. The V gene's germline CDR1 is MNHNY and CDR2 SVGAGI (reference sequence). The CDR3 is made up of 16 amino acids. V was clipped by 4 bases and J by 2 bases; unmatched bases: 4. CDR3 region: CASSSRLAGGQETQYF. DNA of the CDR3: TGTGCCAGCAGTTCGAGACTAGCGGGGGGACAAGAGACCCAGTACTTC.

The chain carries TRBV10-2 and TRBJ2-7, with D uncertain. The CDR3 is made up of 11 amino acids. V was pared by 5 bases and J by 2 bases, with 4 bases between. Germline values: CDR1 WSHSY, CDR2 SAAADI. The CDR3 sequence: CASSLTYEQYF. CDR3 in DNA: TGCGCCAGCAGTCTGACCTACGAGCAGTACTTC.

This clone was recorded once. The rearrangement joins TRBV3-1 (or the pseudogene TRBV3-2) to TRBJ2-2; a weak D match, TRBD2 (6 bases). Trimming left V 9 bases short and J 0 bases short, with 11 bases between. Germline CDR1 LGHDT, CDR2 YNNKEL (reference sequence). The CDR3 spans 14 residues. The CDR3 loop is CARGLDANTGELFF. The CDR3 DNA sequence: TGTGCCAGGGGACTCGACGCGAACACCGGGGAGCTGTTTTTT.

Here the CDR3 reads CASSLGLAGGRYNEQFF. The CDR3 DNA follows: TGTGCCAGCAGCTTGGGACTAGCGGGGGGGCGTTACAATGAGCAGTTCTTC. The chain couples TRBV5-6 to TRBJ2-1, with TRBD2 identical over 14 bases. V gave up 0 bases and J gave up 4 bases; unmatched junction bases: 3. CDR3 length: 17 residues. Germline CDR1 and CDR2: SGHDT and YYEEEE.

The rearrangement uses TRBV6-1 and TRBJ2-1; 12 nucleotides match TRBD2. The CDR3 is 15 residues long. V was pared by 2 bases and J by 6 bases, with 2 bases of the junction left unmatched. CDR1 and CDR2 from the germline V gene are MNHNS and SASEGT. Here the CDR3 reads CASSELAGGPNEQFF. The CDR3 DNA sequence: TGTGCCAGCAGTGAACTAGCGGGAGGGCCCAATGAGCAGTTCTTC.